A single sample is the source of the 30 T cell receptor beta chains below, sequenced in a study of T cells in localized non-small cell lung cancer. TCRdb keeps only in-frame clones here, not all; method: immunoSEQ multiplex PCR. The data contain 52,000 or so clones, roughly 88% of them seen just once; the ten biggest clones take up about 15%. The sample here was peripheral blood mononuclear cells, taken before any cancer treatment. The receptors come from a man aged 35 to 70 with stage III lung adenocarcinoma.

This clone was seen only a few times. DNA for the CDR3: TGTGCCAGCCGCCTAGGACTAGCGGGTCCGCAGTTCTTC. Its protein is CASRLGLAGPQFF. The rearrangement uses TRBV6-5 and TRBJ2-1; 11 positions agree with TRBD2. Per germline, CDR1 MNHEY and CDR2 SVGAGI. The CDR3 covers 13 residues. J gave up 12 bases and V 8 bases, and 9 bases lay outside the gene matches.

The CDR3: CASSQEGYGSYEQYF. CDR3 nucleotide sequence: TGCGCCAGCAGCCAAGAGGGGTACGGCTCCTACGAGCAGTACTTC. This chain joins TRBV4-1 and TRBJ2-7; D uncertain. The CDR3 consists of 15 residues. Germline V CDR1 and CDR2: MGHRA, YSYEKL. Trimming removed 0 bases at V and 0 bases at J, with 9 bases between.

The count of this clone is one. CDR3 coding DNA: TGTGCCAGCTCACTGGATCCAGGGGGCAATCAGCCCCAGCATTTT. Amino acid sequence: CASSLDPGGNQPQHF. The J gene is TRBJ1-5, the V gene TRBV18; D might be TRBD1 (6 bases). The length of the CDR3 is 15 residues. Germline CDR1 reads KGHSH; CDR2 reads LQKENI. The V and J ends lost 4 bases and 2 bases respectively, with 12 bases between them.

V gene TRBV28 combines with J gene TRBJ2-7, with 8 positions matching TRBD2. The CDR3 is 14 residues long. In germline, CDR1 is MDHEN, CDR2 SYDVKM. With 6 bases clipped from V and 5 bases from J, the junction kept 9 bases outside the gene matches. The CDR3 here is CASRLSGSWDEQYF. As DNA, the CDR3 is TGTGCCAGCAGACTCAGCGGGAGTTGGGACGAGCAGTACTTC.

The V gene is TRBV5-6, the J gene TRBJ2-5, with D possibly TRBD2 on 5 matching bases. The CDR3 extends over 17 amino acids. Trimming pared 5 bases from V and 8 bases from J, leaving 28 bases between. The V gene's germline CDR1 is SGHDT and CDR2 YYEEEE. CDR3 coding DNA: TGTGCCAGCAGTTTAACCATCGGGGAACCCGAATTCTCAACCCAGTACTTC. Translating it yields CASSLTIGEPEFSTQYF.

The J gene is TRBJ2-3, the V gene TRBV7-2, with 12 bases aligning to TRBD2. V dropped 1 base and J dropped 0; count of bases not matched to a gene: 5. The CDR3 sequence is 18 residues long. Germline assignment: CDR1 SGHTA and CDR2 FQGNSA. CDR3 protein: CASSLEASGGASTDTQYF. The DNA for the CDR3 is TGTGCCAGCAGCTTAGAGGCTAGCGGGGGGGCTAGCACAGATACGCAGTATTTT.

The genes are TRBV7-2 and TRBJ1-1; D ambiguous. The ends were cut back, 5 bases at V and 4 bases at J, with 11 bases in the middle. Germline CDR1 and CDR2: SGHTA and FQGNSA. There are 13 residues in the CDR3. The CDR3: CASSPSERTEAFF. CDR3 coding DNA: TGTGCCAGCAGCCCCAGCGAGCGCACTGAAGCTTTCTTT.

CDR3 in amino acids: CASSLPYILAGTSTDTQYF. CDR3 bases: TGTGCCAGCAGCTTACCTTACATACTAGCGGGCACTTCCACAGATACGCAGTATTTT. The chain is built from TRBV7-9 and TRBJ2-3; TRBD2 matches at 9 bases. Looked up from germline, CDR1 is SEHNR and CDR2 is FQNEAQ (reference sequence). There are 19 residues in the CDR3. V dropped 2 bases and J dropped 2; count of bases not matched to a gene: 14. Full variable domain (remainder filled in from reference TRBV7-9 and TRBJ2-3): DTGVSQNPRHKITKRGQNVTFRCDPISEHNRLYWYRQTLGQGPEFLTYFQNEAQLEKSRLLSDRFSAERPKGSFSTLEIQRTEQGDSAMYLCASSLPYILAGTSTDTQYFGPGTRLTVL.

To note about this clone: At one boundary the junction diverges from the germline segment, which might be a read error. The rearrangement joins TRBV2 to TRBJ2-1; D possibly corresponds to TRBD2 (6 bases). The CDR3 extends over 12 amino acids. CDR1 is SNHLY and CDR2 is FYNNEI in the germline V gene. The DNA of the CDR3 is TGTGCCAACAGTCGGGGGTACAATGAGCAGTTCTTC. Protein: CANSRGYNEQFF. Based on the CDR3 plus reference TRBV2 and TRBJ2-1, the full variable domain is EPEVTQTPSHQVTQMGQEVILRCVPISNHLYFYWYRQILGQKVEFLVSFYNNEISEKSEIFDDQFSVERPDGSNFTLKIRSTKLEDSAMYFCANSRGYNEQFFGPGTRLTVL.

As for this clone: Other DNA sequences from this sample encode an identical CDR3 as well. J is TRBJ2-3 and V is TRBV6-5, with D unclear. Germline CDR1 and CDR2: MNHEY and SVGAGI. This CDR3 is 12 amino acids long. V lost 6 bases and J lost 0, with 4 bases in between. CDR3 in DNA: TGTGCCAGCAGGGGGAGCACAGATACGCAGTATTTT. Protein: CASRGSTDTQYF.

The rearrangement links TRBV7-9 to TRBJ1-1; D ambiguous. The germline V gene encodes CDR1 SEHNR and CDR2 FQNEAQ (reference sequence). The CDR3 contains 15 residues. Deletions cut 4 bases from V and 4 bases from J, with 16 bases between. CDR3 amino acids: CASSSPLGGPTEAFF. In nucleotides, the CDR3 is TGTGCCAGCAGCTCGCCCCTCGGCGGACCCACTGAAGCTTTCTTT.

The chain links TRBV7-9 to TRBJ2-1; no clear D gene. CDR1 is SEHNR, CDR2 FQNEAQ, per germline (reference sequence). The CDR3 spans 12 residues. The V end was cut by 2 bases, the J end by 7 bases, with 6 bases between. The CDR3 sequence is CASSLFGNEQFF. The CDR3 DNA is TGTGCCAGCAGCTTATTCGGGAATGAGCAGTTCTTC. Full variable domain (rest looked up from reference TRBV7-9 and TRBJ2-1): DTGVSQNPRHKITKRGQNVTFRCDPISEHNRLYWYRQTLGQGPEFLTYFQNEAQLEKSRLLSDRFSAERPKGSFSTLEIQRTEQGDSAMYLCASSLFGNEQFFGPGTRLTVL.

The J gene is TRBJ1-5, the V gene TRBV2, with no clear D. Trimming took 7 bases from V and 0 from J, leaving 13 bases between them. Germline V gene sequence: CDR1 SNHLY, CDR2 FYNNEI. This CDR3 contains 15 residues. CDR3: CASKEDHDSNQPQHF. The CDR3 DNA is TGTGCCAGCAAGGAGGACCATGATAGCAATCAGCCCCAGCATTTT.

The J gene is TRBJ2-1, the V gene TRBV9; 8 bases are shared with TRBD2. The V segment lost 2 bases and the J segment 4 bases; nucleotides outside the gene matches: 8. Germline values: CDR1 SGDLS, CDR2 YYNGEE. The CDR3 has 16 residues. The CDR3 nucleotides read TGTGCCAGCAGCGTGACCGGGACTAGGGCTTACAATGAGCAGTTCTTC. Its protein product is CASSVTGTRAYNEQFF.

The V and J genes are TRBV14 and TRBJ2-7; maybe TRBD1 (5 bases). V lost 4 bases and J lost 3, with 13 bases in between. CDR1 SGHDN and CDR2 FVKESK come from the germline V gene. The CDR3 is 14 residues long. The CDR3 bases are TGTGCCAGCAGCCGCATTGACAGAAACTACGAGCAGTACTTC. Protein product: CASSRIDRNYEQYF.

This chain joins TRBV11-1 and TRBJ2-3; 11 bases are shared with TRBD2. Losses at the gene ends were 5 bases for V and 4 bases for J; bases not matched to a gene: 11. The CDR3 has 17 amino acids. CDR1 and CDR2 from the germline V gene are SGHAT and FQDESV (reference sequence). The CDR3 loop reads CASSPRGTSGGSDTQYF. The DNA of the CDR3 is TGTGCCAGCAGCCCCCGCGGAACTAGCGGGGGATCAGATACGCAGTATTTT.

This clone showed up just a few times. The V and J genes are TRBV6-5 and TRBJ1-5; D not certain. CDR1 MNHEY and CDR2 SVGAGI come from the germline V gene. The CDR3 extends over 13 amino acids. Trimming left V 2 bases short and J 1 base short, with 3 bases between. The CDR3 coding sequence is TGTGCCAGCAGTTACGACAGCAATCAGCCCCAGCATTTT. Translation: CASSYDSNQPQHF.

The chain combines TRBV6-5 with TRBJ1-2, with a tentative D call TRBD1 (5 bases). V gave up 5 bases and J gave up 8 bases, with 21 bases separating them. This CDR3 is built from 15 residues. CDR1 and CDR2 (germline): MNHEY, SVGAGI. The CDR3 loop reads CASSQMNRGTWGYTF. In DNA, the CDR3 is TGTGCCAGCAGTCAAATGAACCGGGGCACATGGGGCTACACCTTC.

The gene calls are TRBV7-3 and TRBJ2-2; D gene ambiguous. This CDR3 is built from 14 residues. V shed 2 bases and J shed 6 bases, with 10 bases lying between them. Germline loops: CDR1 SGHTA, CDR2 FQGTGA. CDR3 sequence: CASSLGSFSGELFF. The CDR3, as DNA: TGTGCCAGCAGCTTAGGCAGTTTCTCCGGGGAGCTGTTTTTT.

This chain joins TRBV7-2 and TRBJ2-7; D ambiguous. The CDR3 has 14 amino acids. V shed 1 base and J shed 0 bases, with 7 bases lying between them. Germline values: CDR1 SGHTA, CDR2 FQGNSA. The CDR3: CASSLGPGSYEQYF. The CDR3 coding sequence is TGTGCCAGCAGCTTAGGTCCGGGCTCCTACGAGCAGTACTTC.

There are a few counts of this clone. The chain has TRBV7-9 and TRBJ1-2; 9 bases line up with TRBD1. The CDR3 is 15 amino acids. CDR1 and CDR2 from the germline V gene are SEHNR and FQNEAQ (reference sequence). V gave up 6 bases and J gave up 5 bases; unmatched junction bases: 10. CDR3 nucleotide sequence: TGTGCCAGCAGTTGGGGACAGGGATCACTTTATGGCTACACCTTC. It codes for CASSWGQGSLYGYTF. The entire variable domain, with the rest obtained from reference TRBV7-9 and TRBJ1-2, is as follows: DTGVSQNPRHKITKRGQNVTFRCDPISEHNRLYWYRQTLGQGPEFLTYFQNEAQLEKSRLLSDRFSAERPKGSFSTLEIQRTEQGDSAMYLCASSWGQGSLYGYTFGSGTRLTVV.

The CDR3 protein is CASSLVSRPDSGANVLTF. CDR3 nucleotides: TGTGCCAGCAGCTTAGTATCCAGACCCGACTCTGGGGCCAACGTCCTGACTTTC. V usage is TRBV7-2 and J usage is TRBJ2-6; D is unresolved. Germline lookup yields CDR1 SGHTA and CDR2 FQGNSA. Trimming cost V 1 base and J 0 bases, with 13 bases left between them. This CDR3 is built from 18 residues.

This CDR3 is CASSFIQGARTEAFF. The CDR3 DNA reads as TGTGCCAGCAGTTTCATACAGGGGGCTCGGACTGAAGCTTTCTTT. The rearrangement uses TRBV27 and TRBJ1-1, with TRBD1 identical over 9 bases. This CDR3 is 15 amino acids long. Trimming removed 3 bases from V and 5 bases from J; junction bases left unmatched: 7. Germline-derived CDR1 and CDR2 are MNHEY and SMNVEV (reference sequence).

V gene TRBV7-3 combines with J gene TRBJ2-2; D unclear. V dropped 1 base and J dropped 1 base, with 7 bases sitting between them. CDR3 length equals 15 residues. The V gene's germline CDR1 is SGHTA and CDR2 FQGTGA. CDR3 amino acids: CASSLNPGNTGELFF. The CDR3 nucleotides read TGTGCCAGCAGCTTAAACCCGGGGAACACCGGGGAGCTGTTTTTT.

The chain joins TRBV27 to TRBJ2-7; weak D call: TRBD2 (5 bases). This CDR3 is 12 amino acids long. Trimming cost V 3 bases and J 4 bases, with 7 bases left between them. The germline V gene encodes CDR1 MNHEY and CDR2 SMNVEV (reference sequence). CDR3 region: CASSFTGYEQYF. CDR3 bases: TGTGCCAGCAGTTTTACGGGGTACGAGCAGTACTTC.

This chain connects TRBV7-2 to TRBJ2-2; possibly TRBD1 or TRBD2 for D (5 bases each). This CDR3 is 16 amino acids long. Germline V lookup: CDR1 SGHTA, CDR2 FQGNSA. Trimming removed 3 bases from V and 1 base from J, with 12 bases in between. DNA of the CDR3: TGTGCCAGCAGCTTCACGGGACGGAAGAACACCGGGGAGCTGTTTTTT. Translation gives CASSFTGRKNTGELFF.

The chain joins TRBV5-6 to TRBJ2-5; D remains unclear. Trimming stripped 0 bases from V and 5 bases from J, with 8 bases between. CDR3 length equals 13 residues. Germline values: CDR1 SGHDT, CDR2 YYEEEE. CDR3 coding DNA: TGTGCCAGCAGCTTGGCGCCTTCGGAGACCCAGTACTTC. It encodes CASSLAPSETQYF. Drawing the rest from reference TRBV5-6 and TRBJ2-5, the complete variable domain is DAGVTQSPTHLIKTRGQQVTLRCSPKSGHDTVSWYQQALGQGPQFIFQYYEEEERQRGNFPDRFSGHQFPNYSSELNVNALLLGDSALYLCASSLAPSETQYFGPGTRLLVL.

The CDR3 is CASSLNSFTDTQYF. In DNA form, the CDR3 reads TGTGCCAGCAGCTTAAACAGCTTCACAGATACGCAGTATTTT. This chain connects TRBV11-2 to TRBJ2-3, with D unresolved. Germline values: CDR1 SGHAT, CDR2 FQNNGV. This CDR3 is built from 14 residues. V was pared by 2 bases and J by 2 bases, with 8 bases between.

The V and J genes are TRBV7-9 and TRBJ1-4; 7 bases are a match to TRBD1. This CDR3 spans 15 amino acids. Germline CDR1 is SEHNR and CDR2 is FQNEAQ (reference sequence). The junction had 11 bases not matched to a gene; V was cut back by 5 bases and J by 8 bases. This chain's CDR3 is CASSAPGQPREKLFF. The CDR3 DNA sequence: TGTGCCAGCAGCGCCCCGGGACAGCCTAGGGAAAAACTGTTTTTT.

The V gene is TRBV9, the J gene TRBJ2-2; D is perhaps TRBD1 (6 bases). Germline values: CDR1 SGDLS, CDR2 YYNGEE. The V end was cut by 4 bases, the J end by 11 bases, with 18 bases between. This CDR3 contains 14 residues. CDR3 sequence: CASSLNTGLSELFF. CDR3 DNA sequence: TGTGCCAGCAGCCTCAATACAGGGTTAAGTGAGCTGTTTTTT. Full variable domain (outside the CDR3, taken from reference TRBV9 and TRBJ2-2): DSGVTQTPKHLITATGQRVTLRCSPRSGDLSVYWYQQSLDQGLQFLIQYYNGEERAKGNILERFSAQQFPDLHSELNLSSLELGDSALYFCASSLNTGLSELFFGEGSRLTVL.